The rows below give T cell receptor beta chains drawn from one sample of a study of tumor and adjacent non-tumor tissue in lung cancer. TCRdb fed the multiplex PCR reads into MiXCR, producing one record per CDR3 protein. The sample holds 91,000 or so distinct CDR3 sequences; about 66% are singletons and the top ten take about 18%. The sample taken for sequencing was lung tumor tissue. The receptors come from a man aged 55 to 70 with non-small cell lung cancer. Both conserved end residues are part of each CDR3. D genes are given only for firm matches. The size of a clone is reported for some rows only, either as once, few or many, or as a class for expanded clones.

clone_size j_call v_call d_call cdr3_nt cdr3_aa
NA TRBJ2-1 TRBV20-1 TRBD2 TGCAGTGCTACCCGACTAGCGGGGAGGCGAAGTGAGCACTTCTTC CSATRLAGRRSEHFF
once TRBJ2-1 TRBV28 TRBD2 TGTGCCAACAGTTTGCCCCCTAGCGGAAATGAGCAGTTCTTC CANSLPPSGNEQFF
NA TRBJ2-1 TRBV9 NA TGTGCCAGCAGCGGGTTCGGGACCCTCTCCTGCAATGAGCAGTCCTTC CASSGFGTLSCNEQSF
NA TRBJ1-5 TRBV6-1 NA TGTGCCAGCAGTTATGGGACCTTCAATCAGCCCGAGCATTTT CASSYGTFNQPEHF
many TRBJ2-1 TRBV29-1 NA TGCAGCGTTGGACTAGTCGACAATGAGCAGTTCTTC CSVGLVDNEQFF
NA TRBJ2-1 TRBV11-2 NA TGTGCCAGCAGCTTTGTTATGACTAGTGGTCCGTTGTACAATGAGCAGTTCTTC CASSFVMTSGPLYNEQFF
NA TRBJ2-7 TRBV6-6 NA TGTGCCAGCAGTTGCTCTGACAGCTACGAGCAGTACTTC CASSCSDSYEQYF
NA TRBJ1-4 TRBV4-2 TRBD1 TGTGCCAGCAGCCATGTGTTCAGGACAGGGGTAGAAAAACTGTTTTTT CASSHVFRTGVEKLFF
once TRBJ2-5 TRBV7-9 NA TGTGCCAGCAGCTTAGGGGCAGAAGCTGCAGAGACCCAGTACTTC CASSLGAEAAETQYF
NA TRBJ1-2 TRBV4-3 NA TGCGTCAGCAGCCGCGAACAGGTCTATGGCTACACCTTC CVSSREQVYGYTF
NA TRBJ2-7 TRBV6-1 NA TGTGCCAGCGTCCAGTCCGAGCAATACTTC CASVQSEQYF
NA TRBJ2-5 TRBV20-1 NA TGCAGTGCATTTGACACAACCTCCCATGAGACCCAGTACTTC CSAFDTTSHETQYF
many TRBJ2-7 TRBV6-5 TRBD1 TGTGCCAGCAGTGGGACAGGGAGGTTTTCCTACGAGCAGTACTTC CASSGTGRFSYEQYF
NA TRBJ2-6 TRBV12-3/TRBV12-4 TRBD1 TGTGCTAGCAGTCCGGACAGGGCTCTCTCGGGGGCCAATGTCCTGACTTTC CASSPDRALSGANVLTF
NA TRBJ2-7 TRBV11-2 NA TGTGCCAGCAGCTTATGGGTGAGTGTCAGGGGTACCTACGATCAGTACTTC CASSLWVSVRGTYDQYF
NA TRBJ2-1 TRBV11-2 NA TGTGCCAGCAGCCCGCACCGGGGGATGAGGGATAAGCATCTCTTC CASSPHRGMRDKHLF
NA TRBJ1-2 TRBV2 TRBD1 TGTGCCAGCAGGGAGGACAGGGGCCGCGGCTACACCTTC CASREDRGRGYTF
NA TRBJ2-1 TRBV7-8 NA TGTGCCAGCAGTCGCTCAGGCTACAATAAGCAGTTCTTC CASSRSGYNKQFF
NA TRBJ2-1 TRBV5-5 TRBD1 TGTGCCAGGAACGGCCGGGACAGGGGTCTATCCTACAATGAGCAGTTCTTC CARNGRDRGLSYNEQFF
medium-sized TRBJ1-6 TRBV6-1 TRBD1 TGTGCCAGCAGTTTCGGACAGGGAGCAAATTCACCCCTCCACTTT CASSFGQGANSPLHF
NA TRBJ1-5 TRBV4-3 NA TGCGCCAGCAACCAAGATTGGGGGGGGTGTGTGAAGCACCAGCATTTT CASNQDWGGCVKHQHF
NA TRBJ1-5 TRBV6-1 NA TGTGCCAGCAGCCCCTCGACAGTTGCCGGGCCCCAGCATTTC CASSPSTVAGPQHF
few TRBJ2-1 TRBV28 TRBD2 TGTGCCAGCACTCCAAGGACTAGCGGGACGAATGAGCAGTTCTTC CASTPRTSGTNEQFF
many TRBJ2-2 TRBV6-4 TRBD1 TGTGCCAGCAGTCCGGGACAGACGAACACCGGGGAGCTGTTTTTT CASSPGQTNTGELFF
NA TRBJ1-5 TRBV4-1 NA TGCGCCAGCAGCCAAAACGCTGGGAGCAATCAGTCCCAGCATTTT CASSQNAGSNQSQHF
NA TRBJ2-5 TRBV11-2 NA TGTGCCAGCGGATTAAGAGGGTCGGTCCAAGAGACCCAGTACTTC CASGLRGSVQETQYF
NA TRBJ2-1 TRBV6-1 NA TGTGCCAGCAATCAAGAGGGCTACGAGCAGTTCTTC CASNQEGYEQFF
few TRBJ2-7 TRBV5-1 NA TGCGCCAGCAGCTTGGAAAGGGGGAAGTACTACGAGCAGTACTTC CASSLERGKYYEQYF
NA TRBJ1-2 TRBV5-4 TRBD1 TGTGTCAGCAGCCCAGGAACCGGGATAGGGGGCGACTATGGCTACACCTTC CVSSPGTGIGGDYGYTF
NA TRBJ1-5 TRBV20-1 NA TGCAGTGATAGGAGGACTGTAAATCAGCCCCAGCATTTT CSDRRTVNQPQHF
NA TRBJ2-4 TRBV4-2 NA TGTGCCAGCAACCAAGATGCGGTCCCCCCAGTGAACTTTCAGTACTTC CASNQDAVPPVNFQYF
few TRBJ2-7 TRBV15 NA TGTGCCACCAGCAGGATAGACCTTCAAGGGGAGCAGTACTTC CATSRIDLQGEQYF
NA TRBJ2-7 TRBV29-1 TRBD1 TGCAGCGTTGAAGTGCCTTACAGGGGTGACGAGCAGTACTTC CSVEVPYRGDEQYF
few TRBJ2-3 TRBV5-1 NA TGCGCCAGCAGTTTGACAGTAATCTACACAGATACGCAGTATTTT CASSLTVIYTDTQYF
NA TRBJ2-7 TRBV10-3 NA TGTGCCATCAGTGGGCGGGATGGTCGGGAGCAGTACTTC CAISGRDGREQYF
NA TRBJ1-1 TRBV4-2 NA TGTGACAACAGCCAAGACCTACAGAGAAACACTGAAGCTTTATTT CDNSQDLQRNTEALF
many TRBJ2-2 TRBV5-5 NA TGTGCCAGCAGCACCGGGACAACTGGCACCGGGGAGCTGTTTTTT CASSTGTTGTGELFF
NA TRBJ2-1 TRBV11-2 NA TGTGCCAGCAGCTTAGACAGGTCTCGCAATGAGCAGTTCTTC CASSLDRSRNEQFF
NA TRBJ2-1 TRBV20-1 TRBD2 TGCAGTGCGAGACCCGGGACTAGCTACAACAATGAGCGGTTCTTC CSARPGTSYNNERFF
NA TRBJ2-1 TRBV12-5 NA TGTGCTAGTGCTTTGAAACAGTGTTCCTACAATGAGCAGTTCTTC CASALKQCSYNEQFF
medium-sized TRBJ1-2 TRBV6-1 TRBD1 TGTGCCAGCAGTGAAAGGACAGGGGTCGGCTACACCTTC CASSERTGVGYTF
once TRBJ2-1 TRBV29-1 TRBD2 TGCAGCGCCAGAGGGCCAACGGGAGGGGAGCAGTTCTTC CSARGPTGGEQFF
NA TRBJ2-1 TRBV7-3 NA TGTGCCAGCAGCTTATCCCGGGTCCGGGCAAATGAGCAGTTCTTC CASSLSRVRANEQFF